Listed here are 20 T cell receptor beta chains from one sample, sequenced in a study of graft-versus-host responses after intestinal transplantation (dated by TCRdb to the early 2020s). What the time point label conveys for this sample: cells obtained before transplantation from donor or recipient. Libraries were made using the immunoSEQ multiplex PCR assay. The table was pulled from immuneACCESS by TCRdb, which kept in-frame rearrangements only. Such tables lose some clones; where checked, under half of the loss comes from unresolved V genes, and the rest has no known cause. This sample lists 50,000 to 75,000 clones; roughly nine tenths were detected once. Roughly 1.5% of the sample belongs to the ten largest clones. Antigens of these TCRs are unknown. Material: unstimulated CD8+ T cells sorted from spleen or lymph node cells, obtained before transplant. The receptors derive from a human donor who was the organ donor for an intestinal transplant.

This chain joins TRBV25-1 and TRBJ2-1; TRBD1 aligns across 8 bases. CDR1 and CDR2 from the germline V gene are MGHDK and SYGVNS. Germline trimming cut 4 bases from V and 7 bases from J; bases unmatched to any gene: 9. The CDR3 is made up of 15 amino acids. The CDR3 DNA follows: TGTGCCAGCAGTGTATTGGGACAGGAATTTAATGAGCAGTTCTTC. Translation: CASSVLGQEFNEQFF. The whole variable domain, remainder taken from reference TRBV25-1 and TRBJ2-1, is EADIYQTPRYLVIGTGKKITLECSQTMGHDKMYWYQQDPGMELHLIHYSYGVNSTEKGDLSSESTVSRIRTEHFPLTLESARPSHTSQYLCASSVLGQEFNEQFFGPGTRLTVL.

The rearrangement uses TRBV2 and TRBJ2-1; 10 bases align to TRBD1. Germline V gene data show CDR1 as SNHLY and CDR2 as FYNNEI. After removal of 7 bases from V and 3 bases from J, the junction contained 15 bases not matched to a gene. The CDR3 is 18 residues long. CDR3 amino acids: CASITGTGEITLYNEQFF. The CDR3 region has the DNA TGTGCCAGCATTACTGGGACAGGGGAAATAACTCTCTACAATGAGCAGTTCTTC.

The V call is TRBV29-1, the J call TRBJ2-7; 9 bases map to TRBD1. V trimming: 0 bases; J trimming: 6 bases; junction bases outside the gene matches: 9. The CDR3 runs 15 residues. The germline gives CDR1 SQVTM, CDR2 ANQGSEA. The CDR3 DNA is TGCAGCGTTGAAGATCCGGGGGACAGGGATCCCGAGCAGTACTTC. Translation: CSVEDPGDRDPEQYF.

The chain uses TRBV9 and TRBJ2-1, with 11 bases aligning to TRBD2. Germline V CDR1 and CDR2: SGDLS, YYNGEE. V shed 0 bases, J shed 9 bases, and the junction held 5 bases outside the gene matches. The CDR3 loop spans 15 amino acids. Here the CDR3 DNA reads TGTGCCAGCAGCGTAGGAGGAGGGACTAGCGGTGAGCAGTTCTTC. This encodes CASSVGGGTSGEQFF.

The chain is built from TRBV11-2 and TRBJ1-2; the match to TRBD1 covers 9 bases. In germline, CDR1 is SGHAT, CDR2 FQNNGV. The CDR3 contains 17 residues. The V segment lost 1 base and the J segment 4 bases; nucleotides outside the gene matches: 10. DNA for the CDR3: TGTGCCAGCAGCTTAGGTGGGACAGGGCACGTCGTCTATGGCTACACCTTC. It translates to CASSLGGTGHVVYGYTF.

This chain joins TRBV2 and TRBJ1-1; tentative D call: TRBD1 (5 bases). Trimming removed 6 bases at V and 0 bases at J, with 14 bases between. The CDR3 is made up of 15 amino acids. Germline CDR1 and CDR2: SNHLY and FYNNEI. DNA for the CDR3: TGTGCCAGCAGCGTCCCGCAGGGAATGAACACTGAAGCTTTCTTT. Protein sequence: CASSVPQGMNTEAFF.

CDR3 DNA: TGTGCCAGTAGTATATCTGTCGGGACTCTCCACGAGCAGTACTTC. This translates into CASSISVGTLHEQYF. The chain recombines TRBV19 with TRBJ2-7; tentative D call: TRBD2 (6 bases). The V and J ends lost 2 bases and 5 bases respectively, with 16 bases between them. CDR3 length equals 15 residues. Germline assignment: CDR1 LNHDA and CDR2 SQIVND (reference sequence).

The genes are TRBV5-1 and TRBJ2-7, with 8 bases lining up with TRBD1. Looked up from germline, CDR1 is SGHRS and CDR2 is YFSETQ. V lost 0 bases and J lost 7; bases outside the gene matches: 6. The CDR3 runs 14 residues. CDR3 coding DNA: TGCGCCAGCAGCTTGGGACAGGGGAGTAGTGAGCAGTACTTC. Translated: CASSLGQGSSEQYF.

The rearrangement uses TRBV30 and TRBJ1-1; 12 bases are a match to TRBD1. The CDR3 loop spans 16 amino acids. V shed 4 bases, J shed 5 bases, and the junction held 11 bases outside the gene matches. The germline V gene has CDR1 GTSNPN and CDR2 SVGIG (reference sequence). The CDR3 nucleotides read TGTGCCTGGATCAATCCGGGACAGGGGGCGGGTACTGAAGCTTTCTTT. It specifies CAWINPGQGAGTEAFF. The full variable domain, rest sourced from reference TRBV30 and TRBJ1-1, is SQTIHQWPATLVQPVGSPLSLECTVEGTSNPNLYWYRQAAGRGLQLLFYSVGIGQISSEVPQNLSASRPQDRQFILSSKKLLLSDSGFYLCAWINPGQGAGTEAFFGQGTRLTVV.

Concerning this clone: At one end the junction does not follow the germline gene, possibly because of a read error. The same CDR3 is also encoded by other DNA sequences in this sample. The chain is built from TRBV27 and TRBJ1-2, with 8 bases lining up with TRBD1. The V gene's germline CDR1 is MNHEY and CDR2 SMNVEV (reference sequence). The CDR3 sequence is 14 residues long. This CDR3 reads CASSKRTGNYGYTF. Written as DNA, the CDR3 is TGTGCCAGCAGTAAACGGACAGGGAACTATGGTTACACCTTC.

This clone was picked up a small number of times. The chain joins TRBV6-5 to TRBJ1-1, with TRBD1 matching over 7 bases. V shed 6 bases and J 5 bases; nucleotides not matched to a gene: 9. The CDR3 contains 14 residues. Looked up from germline, CDR1 is MNHEY and CDR2 is SVGAGI. The CDR3, as DNA: TGTGCCAGCAGACTCCTCGTCAGGGGGACTGAAGCTTTCTTT. This encodes CASRLLVRGTEAFF.

This sequence joins TRBV7-8 and TRBJ2-3, with TRBD2 matching over 8 bases. Germline CDR1 and CDR2: SGHVS and FQNEAQ. The CDR3 extends over 16 amino acids. V dropped 4 bases and J dropped 4; count of bases not matched to a gene: 10. The CDR3 coding sequence is TGTGCCAGCAGCTCCGGAAGGGTCGGGGGGGCAGATACGCAGTATTTT. This sequence encodes CASSSGRVGGADTQYF.

The genes are TRBV7-6 and TRBJ2-7; 7 bases line up with TRBD1. CDR3 length: 15 amino acids. J was trimmed by 3 bases and V by 2 bases; bases with no gene match: 7. Germline V lookup: CDR1 SGHVS, CDR2 FNYEAQ. The DNA for the CDR3 is TGTGCCAGCAGCTTATTCGCAGGGGGTTTCTACGAGCAGTACTTC. Its protein is CASSLFAGGFYEQYF.

The chain employs TRBV15 and TRBJ2-5; D perhaps matches TRBD2 (5 bases). The CDR3 is 15 residues long. Between the trimmed V and J ends, which lost 1 base and 1 base, there was a span of 10 bases. Looked up from germline, CDR1 is LNHNV and CDR2 is YYDKDF (reference sequence). The CDR3 loop is CATSRVWTFQETQYF. CDR3 DNA sequence: TGTGCCACCAGCAGAGTATGGACTTTCCAAGAGACCCAGTACTTC.

This clone has a handful of counts. The gene calls are TRBV13 and TRBJ2-7, with D possibly TRBD1 on 6 matching bases. Germline CDR1 and CDR2: PRHDT and FYEKMQ (reference sequence). V was pared by 2 bases and J by 0 bases, with 8 bases between. This CDR3 has 14 residues. The CDR3 region has the DNA TGTGCCAGCAGCTTATCAGGGGCCTCCTACGAGCAGTACTTC. Protein: CASSLSGASYEQYF. The full variable domain, with the rest looked up from reference TRBV13 and TRBJ2-7, is AAGVIQSPRHLIKEKRETATLKCYPIPRHDTVYWYQQGPGQDPQFLISFYEKMQSDKGSIPDRFSAQQFSDYHSELNMSSLELGDSALYFCASSLSGASYEQYFGPGTRLTVT.

The rearrangement joins TRBV27 to TRBJ2-7, with 7 bases aligning to TRBD2. Germline CDR1 is MNHEY and CDR2 is SMNVEV (reference sequence). J was trimmed by 4 bases and V by 7 bases; bases with no gene match: 1. The CDR3 extends over 11 amino acids. The chain's CDR3 is CASTGGYEQYF. DNA for the CDR3: TGTGCCAGCACCGGGGGGTACGAGCAGTACTTC.

The count of this clone is one. The gene calls are TRBV28 and TRBJ1-1; D is unclear. Trimming stripped 1 base from V and 1 base from J, with 7 bases between. This CDR3 contains 14 residues. CDR1 and CDR2 from the germline V gene are MDHEN and SYDVKM. The CDR3 protein is CASSLFVRNTEAFF. The CDR3 coding sequence is TGTGCCAGCAGTTTATTTGTCCGGAACACTGAAGCTTTCTTT.

The chain combines TRBV7-4 with TRBJ2-1, with 11 bases fitting TRBD2. The CDR3 has 16 amino acids. The germline gives CDR1 SGHVT, CDR2 SQSDAQ. V shed 4 bases, J shed 5 bases, and the junction held 7 bases outside the gene matches. The CDR3 loop is CASSSSLAGGNNEQFF. For the CDR3, the DNA is TGTGCCAGCAGCTCATCGCTAGCGGGAGGCAACAATGAGCAGTTCTTC.

V gene TRBV7-9 combines with J gene TRBJ2-7, with TRBD2 matching 11 bases. The germline gives CDR1 SEHNR, CDR2 FQNEAQ (reference sequence). The CDR3 has 14 amino acids. The J segment lost 5 bases and the V segment lost 1 base, leaving 1 base of the junction unmatched. As DNA, the CDR3 is TGTGCCAGCAGCTTAGGGACTAGCGGGCACGAGCAGTACTTC. This gives the protein CASSLGTSGHEQYF.

The V gene is TRBV5-6, the J gene TRBJ1-1, with D perhaps matching TRBD1 (6 bases). The germline CDR1 and CDR2 sequences are SGHDT and YYEEEE. CDR3 length: 14 amino acids. The V end was cut by 0 bases, the J end by 3 bases, with 9 bases between. The CDR3: CASSLDRVDTEAFF. The CDR3 DNA is TGTGCCAGCAGCTTGGACAGGGTAGACACTGAAGCTTTCTTT.